The 8 T cell receptor beta chains below come from one sample, sequenced in a study of cytomegalovirus exposure and HLA in healthy donors. TCRdb's copy holds only in-frame clones and misses some; the assay was immunoSEQ multiplex PCR. Of about 220,000 clones detected, around nine tenths appear once; the ten largest clones hold roughly 1%. Sequenced input: PBMCs. These receptor sequences come from a woman between 18 and 29 years old in good health and CMV-seronegative.

The V and J genes are TRBV30 and TRBJ2-7, with 14 bases aligning to TRBD2. The V and J ends lost 2 bases and 11 bases, in that order; junction bases with no gene match: 8. Germline values: CDR1 GTSNPN, CDR2 SVGIG (reference sequence). The CDR3 contains 14 residues. CDR3 DNA: TGTGCCTGGAGTCCTGGGACTAGCGGGAGAATGGAGTACTTC. Its translation is CAWSPGTSGRMEYF. Full variable domain (outside the CDR3, taken from reference TRBV30 and TRBJ2-7): SQTIHQWPATLVQPVGSPLSLECTVEGTSNPNLYWYRQAAGRGLQLLFYSVGIGQISSEVPQNLSASRPQDRQFILSSKKLLLSDSGFYLCAWSPGTSGRMEYFGPGTRLTVT.

Here the CDR3 reads CASSLWGTGANNEQFF. In DNA form, the CDR3 reads TGCGCCAGCAGCTTGTGGGGGACAGGGGCCAACAATGAGCAGTTCTTC. V and J are TRBV5-1 and TRBJ2-1, with 10 bases lining up with TRBD1. The CDR3 totals 16 residues. Trimming removed 1 base from V and 5 bases from J; junction bases left unmatched: 6. Per the germline V gene, CDR1 is SGHRS and CDR2 is YFSETQ.

This chain connects TRBV28 to TRBJ1-5; TRBD1 matches 12 bases. The CDR3 loop spans 17 amino acids. Per the germline V gene, CDR1 is MDHEN and CDR2 is SYDVKM. With 3 bases clipped from V and 1 base from J, the junction kept 4 bases outside the gene matches. CDR3: CASSFGDRGRSNQPQHF. As DNA, the CDR3 is TGTGCCAGCAGTTTTGGGGACAGGGGGCGAAGCAATCAGCCCCAGCATTTT. Based on the CDR3 plus reference TRBV28 and TRBJ1-5, the full variable domain is DVKVTQSSRYLVKRTGEKVFLECVQDMDHENMFWYRQDPGLGLRLIYFSYDVKMKEKGDIPEGYSVSREKKERFSLILESASTNQTSMYLCASSFGDRGRSNQPQHFGDGTRLSIL.

The chain is built from TRBV2 and TRBJ1-5; D perhaps matches TRBD1 (5 bases). CDR1 and CDR2 from the germline V gene are SNHLY and FYNNEI. This CDR3 region has 16 residues. V gave up 1 base and J gave up 2 bases, with 12 bases separating them. CDR3 in amino acids: CASSEEYPRGNQPQHF. The CDR3 DNA follows: TGTGCCAGCAGTGAAGAATATCCCAGGGGCAATCAGCCCCAGCATTTT.

As DNA, the CDR3 is TGTGCCAGCAGCTTTGACAGTCGACTTGGAAACACCATATATTTT. It is translated as CASSFDSRLGNTIYF. The chain has TRBV7-6 and TRBJ1-3; D possibly corresponds to TRBD1 (5 bases). The CDR3 consists of 15 residues. Trimming removed 3 bases from V and 3 bases from J, with 12 bases in between. Germline lookup yields CDR1 SGHVS and CDR2 FNYEAQ. Together with reference TRBV7-6 and TRBJ1-3, the CDR3 gives the full variable domain: GAGVSQSPRYKVTKRGQDVALRCDPISGHVSLYWYRQALGQGPEFLTYFNYEAQQDKSGLPNDRFSAERPEGSISTLTIQRTEQRDSAMYRCASSFDSRLGNTIYFGEGSWLTVV.

The DNA of the CDR3 is TGTGCCAGCAGTCCTAGACAGGGGATAGGCAGGTCACCCCTCCACTTT. This codes for CASSPRQGIGRSPLHF. V gene TRBV27 combines with J gene TRBJ1-6; 8 positions match TRBD1. Germline CDR1 reads MNHEY; CDR2 reads SMNVEV (reference sequence). CDR3 size: 16 residues. V dropped 5 bases and J dropped 10; count of bases not matched to a gene: 13.

V is TRBV25-1 and J is TRBJ1-4, with D uncertain. The CDR3 has 16 residues. Germline CDR1 MGHDK, CDR2 SYGVNS. V shed 6 bases and J shed 2 bases, with 16 bases lying between them. CDR3 loop: CASRIPSLETNEKLFF. The CDR3, as DNA: TGTGCCAGCAGAATTCCCTCATTGGAGACTAATGAAAAACTGTTTTTT. The whole variable domain, filled in from reference TRBV25-1 and TRBJ1-4, reads EADIYQTPRYLVIGTGKKITLECSQTMGHDKMYWYQQDPGMELHLIHYSYGVNSTEKGDLSSESTVSRIRTEHFPLTLESARPSHTSQYLCASRIPSLETNEKLFFGSGTQLSVL.

This clone was seen a single time. Other DNA sequences of this sample code for an identical CDR3. This chain connects TRBV5-1 to TRBJ2-1; 11 nucleotides agree with TRBD2. CDR1 is SGHRS and CDR2 is YFSETQ in the germline V gene. The CDR3 contains 15 residues. V trimming: 4 bases; J trimming: 4 bases; junction bases outside the gene matches: 4. CDR3 in amino acids: CASSPGTSGYNEQFF. The CDR3, as DNA: TGCGCCAGCAGCCCCGGGACTAGCGGTTACAATGAGCAGTTCTTC. The full variable domain, completed using reference TRBV5-1 and TRBJ2-1, is KAGVTQTPRYLIKTRGQQVTLSCSPISGHRSVSWYQQTPGQGLQFLFEYFSETQRNKGNFPGRFSGRQFSNSRSEMNVSTLELGDSALYLCASSPGTSGYNEQFFGPGTRLTVL.